The 15 T cell receptor beta chains reported below all come from one sample, sequenced in a study of blood T cell repertoires in COVID-19 (dated by TCRdb to 2020 to 2022). The library was obtained by the immunoSEQ multiplex PCR assay. TCRdb mirrors the immuneACCESS table, restricted to in-frame sequences. Some clones are absent from its copies; in checked studies, under half trace to an unresolved V gene, and the reason for the others is unknown. Recorded for this sample are fewer than 250,000 clones; about 87% of them occurred a single time. The ten largest clonotypes hold about 1.8% of the sample. Sequencing was performed on peripheral blood. These receptors all stem from a man between 65 and 85 years old with acute or convalescent COVID-19.

The V and J genes are TRBV3-1 (or the pseudogene TRBV3-2) and TRBJ1-4, with 11 bases lining up with TRBD1. The ends lost 1 base at V and 4 bases at J; junction bases unmatched: 2. CDR1 is LGHDT and CDR2 is YNNKEL in the germline V gene (reference sequence). This CDR3 comprises 16 residues. The CDR3 loop is CASSQGGTGGNEKLFF. In DNA, the CDR3 is TGTGCCAGCAGCCAAGGCGGGACAGGGGGTAATGAAAAACTGTTTTTT.

V is TRBV6-6 and J is TRBJ2-1; TRBD1 agrees at 9 bases. The length of the CDR3 is 15 residues. Germline CDR1 reads MNHNY; CDR2 reads SVGAGI (reference sequence). Trimming at V came to 5 bases and at J to 8 bases, leaving 10 bases not matched to a gene. CDR3 DNA sequence: TGTGCCAGCAGTGATCGACAGGGGGTTACCTATGAGCAGTTCTTC. This codes for CASSDRQGVTYEQFF.

The chain has TRBV11-2 and TRBJ1-1; the D is unclear. The CDR3 has 13 residues. Trimming pared 1 base from V and 11 bases from J, leaving 14 bases between. CDR1 is SGHAT, CDR2 FQNNGV, per germline. In nucleotides, the CDR3 is TGTGCCAGCAGCTTAGCTTCACCTAACCCCGCTTTCTTT. It translates to CASSLASPNPAFF.

The chain has TRBV7-9 and TRBJ1-4, with TRBD1 identical over 7 bases. Germline V gene sequence: CDR1 SEHNR, CDR2 FQNEAQ (reference sequence). The ends lost 4 bases at V and 8 bases at J; junction bases unmatched: 10. The CDR3 has 15 amino acids. The CDR3 here is CASSSGTAEGEKLFF. The CDR3, as DNA: TGTGCCAGCAGCTCGGGGACAGCCGAAGGAGAAAAACTGTTTTTT.

This clone came up a few times. The chain uses TRBV19 and TRBJ2-4; D might be TRBD2 (5 bases). The V end lost 7 bases, the J end lost 1 base, and 11 bases lay between the germline ends. The CDR3 has 14 residues. The germline gives CDR1 LNHDA, CDR2 SQIVND (reference sequence). In DNA form, the CDR3 reads TGTGCCAGTACCGAGCGGAACGCCAAAAACATTCAGTACTTC. Protein product: CASTERNAKNIQYF. The variable domain in full, with the rest retrieved from reference TRBV19 and TRBJ2-4, is DGGITQSPKYLFRKEGQNVTLSCEQNLNHDAMYWYRQDPGQGLRLIYYSQIVNDFQKGDIAEGYSVSREKKESFPLTVTSAQKNPTAFYLCASTERNAKNIQYFGAGTRLSVL.

The V and J genes are TRBV19 and TRBJ2-7; 7 bases are shared with TRBD2. This CDR3 has 13 amino acids. Germline CDR1 LNHDA, CDR2 SQIVND (reference sequence). V gave up 8 bases and J gave up 3 bases; unmatched junction bases: 7. The CDR3 DNA is TGTGCCAGTTCAAGCGGGGTCAACTACGAGCAGTACTTC. Protein: CASSSGVNYEQYF.

This sequence joins TRBV10-3 and TRBJ1-5; TRBD1 matches at 10 bases. Trimming took 8 bases from V and 6 from J; bases not matched to a gene: 10. CDR1 and CDR2 from the germline V gene are ENHRY and SYGVKD. The CDR3 covers 15 residues. CDR3 nucleotides: TGTGCCATCGGGGGGGGACAGGGGCTAGGTCAGCCCCAGCATTTT. It encodes CAIGGGQGLGQPQHF.

This clone was counted once. This rearrangement joins TRBV27 to TRBJ2-3, with 11 bases fitting TRBD2. Trimming took 3 bases from V and 4 from J; bases not matched to a gene: 9. The CDR3 has 17 residues. CDR1 is MNHEY, CDR2 SMNVEV, per germline (reference sequence). The CDR3 is CASSFRVAGGISDTQYF. CDR3 coding DNA: TGTGCCAGCAGTTTTCGAGTAGCGGGAGGGATCTCAGATACGCAGTATTTT.

The rearrangement joins TRBV11-2 to TRBJ2-1; TRBD2 matches 8 bases. CDR1 and CDR2 (germline): SGHAT, FQNNGV. Trimming took 2 bases from V and 10 from J; bases not matched to a gene: 7. The CDR3 extends over 14 amino acids. CDR3 residues: CASSLLGLATEQFF. The CDR3 DNA reads as TGTGCCAGCAGCTTATTAGGACTAGCAACCGAGCAGTTCTTC.

The chain combines TRBV5-1 with TRBJ2-1; 11 positions agree with TRBD2. The ends lost 0 bases at V and 9 bases at J; junction bases unmatched: 8. Germline values: CDR1 SGHRS, CDR2 YFSETQ. The CDR3 has 16 amino acids. The CDR3 reads CASSLAQLAGGREQFF. The CDR3 DNA follows: TGCGCCAGCAGCTTGGCTCAGCTAGCGGGAGGTCGTGAGCAGTTCTTC.

The rearrangement uses TRBV28 and TRBJ2-7, with D unclear. Trimming cost V 8 bases and J 3 bases, with 23 bases left between them. Per the germline V gene, CDR1 is MDHEN and CDR2 is SYDVKM. This CDR3 contains 16 residues. The CDR3 bases are TGTGCCAGCGAATCCCAAGAGGCTACGAGTTACTACGAGCAGTACTTC. Translation: CASESQEATSYYEQYF.

This chain uses TRBV2 with TRBJ2-1; the match to TRBD1 covers 7 bases. Germline loops: CDR1 SNHLY, CDR2 FYNNEI. The trim removed 8 bases at V and 5 bases at J, leaving 3 bases unmatched. The CDR3 length is 12 residues. The DNA for the CDR3 is TGTGCCAGCGGGACAGTGAACAATGAGCAGTTCTTC. Translation gives CASGTVNNEQFF.

This clone was seen a single time. The J gene is TRBJ1-5, the V gene TRBV24-1; the D is unclear. Germline CDR1 reads KGHDR; CDR2 reads SFDVKD. Trimming took 2 bases from V and 7 from J, leaving 11 bases between them. There are 14 residues in the CDR3. For the CDR3, the DNA is TGTGCCACCAGTGATTCGAGGGTGAACCAGCCCCAGCATTTT. Protein: CATSDSRVNQPQHF.

This clone appeared a few times. This CDR3 is also generated by other DNA sequences in the sample. The gene calls are TRBV5-6 and TRBJ1-1, with 8 bases aligning to TRBD1. This CDR3 has 16 amino acids. CDR1 is SGHDT and CDR2 is YYEEEE in the germline V gene. V lost 0 bases to trimming and J lost 4 bases; unmatched junction nucleotides: 8. The CDR3 sequence: CASSLAGAGGGTEAFF. As DNA, the CDR3 is TGTGCCAGCAGCTTGGCCGGGGCAGGGGGCGGCACTGAAGCTTTCTTT. The full variable domain, completed using reference TRBV5-6 and TRBJ1-1, is DAGVTQSPTHLIKTRGQQVTLRCSPKSGHDTVSWYQQALGQGPQFIFQYYEEEERQRGNFPDRFSGHQFPNYSSELNVNALLLGDSALYLCASSLAGAGGGTEAFFGQGTRLTVV.

The rearrangement links TRBV10-3 to TRBJ2-6, with D possibly TRBD2 on 6 matching bases. Germline V gene sequence: CDR1 ENHRY, CDR2 SYGVKD. Trimming stripped 0 bases from V and 0 bases from J, with 12 bases between. The CDR3 covers 18 residues. In nucleotides, the CDR3 is TGTGCCATCAGTGAGTCGAGTGGAGGGAGCTCTGGGGCCAACGTCCTGACTTTC. As protein: CAISESSGGSSGANVLTF.